These 14 T cell receptor beta chains were sequenced from one sample in a study of CD8+CD57+ T cells in acquired aplastic anemia (dated by TCRdb to the late 2010s). The patients picked for sequencing were ones in whom flow cytometry had shown an expansion of CD8+CD57+ cells. Instrument on record: Illumina HiSeq 2000. TCR beta VDJ combination and CDR3 sequence profiling used genomic DNA as the template. Starting from the raw public reads, TCRdb applied fastp trimming at Q25, assembled clones with MiXCR and retained in-frame beta chains. Records with the same CDR3 protein are collapsed into one entry carrying the most frequent genes and DNA. Counted in this sample were around 250,000 distinct CDR3 sequences; approximately 80% of them appeared once. 40% to 50% of the sample goes to the ten largest clones. The material sequenced was sorted CD4+, CD8+, or CD8+CD57+ T cells (not recorded which) from PBMCs. Receptor source: a human donor with aplastic anemia.

Comments on this clonotype: The conserved phenylalanine or tryptophan normally closing the CDR3 is absent here, so this likely arose from a read error. Because the CDR3's place on the DNA is in doubt, the DNA is left out and the CDR3 is given as listed by TCRdb. This CDR3 is CASGGAGNIPYFV. The rearrangement links TRBV9 to TRBJ2-3. Germline CDR1 is SGDLS and CDR2 is YYNGEE. The CDR3 is 13 residues long, ends included.

The chain employs TRBV5-6 and TRBJ1-3; D gene ambiguous. Germline V CDR1 and CDR2: SGHDT, YYEEEE. V dropped 0 bases and J dropped 0 bases, with 7 bases sitting between them. CDR3 length equals 15 residues. The CDR3 region has the DNA TGTGCCAGCAGCTTGGAGAGGTCCTCTGGAAACACCATATATTTT. Translated: CASSLERSSGNTIYF.

A few counts support this clonotype. The J gene is TRBJ2-1, the V gene TRBV10-3, with 7 bases matching TRBD1. The germline gives CDR1 ENHRY, CDR2 SYGVKD. Trimming took 10 bases from V and 6 from J; bases not matched to a gene: 3. CDR3 length: 11 residues. Here the CDR3 DNA reads TGTGCCACCTCAGGGGGCAATGAGCAGTTCTTC. This encodes CATSGGNEQFF.

The CDR3 DNA is TGTGCCACCAGTGACCCCGGGACGGCAAGCACAGATACGCAGTATTTT. Its translation is CATSDPGTASTDTQYF. This chain joins TRBV24-1 and TRBJ2-3; TRBD1 or TRBD2 may be the D gene (5 bases each). CDR3 length: 16 amino acids. The V end lost 4 bases, the J end lost 0 bases, and 13 bases lay between the germline ends. Per the germline V gene, CDR1 is KGHDR and CDR2 is SFDVKD.

This chain connects TRBV5-1 to TRBJ2-3; 7 nucleotides align to TRBD2. The CDR3 runs to 15 residues. Germline V gene lookup returns CDR1 SGHRS and CDR2 YFSETQ. V shed 0 bases and J 2 bases; nucleotides not matched to a gene: 3. In DNA, the CDR3 is TGCGCCAGCAGCTTGGAGCGGGATTCCACAGATACGCAGTATTTT. Residues: CASSLERDSTDTQYF. Complete variable domain (other parts from reference TRBV5-1 and TRBJ2-3): KAGVTQTPRYLIKTRGQQVTLSCSPISGHRSVSWYQQTPGQGLQFLFEYFSETQRNKGNFPGRFSGRQFSNSRSEMNVSTLELGDSALYLCASSLERDSTDTQYFGPGTRLTVL.

Note on this clonotype: One end of the junction is discordant with germline, which a read error may explain. The chain links TRBV24-1 to TRBJ2-2; 10 bases are shared with TRBD2. This CDR3 comprises 13 residues. In germline, CDR1 is KGHDR, CDR2 SFDVKD. Here the CDR3 DNA reads TGTGCCACCAGCAGCGGGAGGGCCCCCGAGCTGTTGTTT. Its protein product is CATSSGRAPELLF.

V is TRBV25-1 and J is TRBJ1-6, with a possible D match to TRBD1 (5 bases). The CDR3 is made up of 14 amino acids. V lost 5 bases to trimming and J lost 7 bases, with 12 bases between them. Germline loops: CDR1 MGHDK, CDR2 SYGVNS. CDR3 amino acids: CASSLGHLNSPLHF. The CDR3 DNA sequence: TGTGCCAGCAGTCTTGGACACCTAAATTCACCCCTCCACTTT.

As for this clonotype: The CDR3 does not end in the conserved phenylalanine or tryptophan, so this is likely a read error. It is unclear where the CDR3 begins or ends on the DNA, so no DNA is shown, and the CDR3 is as TCRdb lists it. The chain joins TRBV24-1 to TRBJ2-1; no DNA check was done on the table's D call, TRBD2. Looked up from germline, CDR1 is KGHDR and CDR2 is SFDVKD. The CDR3 is 12 residues long, counting both termini. The CDR3 sequence is CAKQRKRSDLAQ.

This chain joins TRBV9 and TRBJ2-2; D may be TRBD1 or TRBD2 (6 bases each). Germline values: CDR1 SGDLS, CDR2 YYNGEE. This CDR3 has 15 residues. V was cut by 4 bases and J by 4 bases, with 14 bases left in between. In nucleotides, the CDR3 is TGTGCCAGCAGCCCCGGGGGCCTTCCCACCGGGGAGCTGTTTTTT. It encodes CASSPGGLPTGELFF. Variable domain in full (rest from reference TRBV9 and TRBJ2-2): DSGVTQTPKHLITATGQRVTLRCSPRSGDLSVYWYQQSLDQGLQFLIQYYNGEERAKGNILERFSAQQFPDLHSELNLSSLELGDSALYFCASSPGGLPTGELFFGEGSRLTVL.

For this clonotype: Compared with germline, one end of the junction differs, possibly owing to a read error. This chain links TRBV7-3 with TRBJ2-2; the D gene is possibly TRBD2 (5 bases). The CDR3 extends over 12 amino acids. CDR1 and CDR2 (germline): SGHTA, FQGTGA. The CDR3 DNA sequence: TGTGCCAGCAGCTTAGTACCCGGGGAGCATTTTTGG. Amino acid sequence: CASSLVPGEHFW.

This chain connects TRBV6-4 to TRBJ1-2; D not resolved. This CDR3 contains 16 residues. V was clipped by 6 bases and J by 4 bases, with 21 bases between them. Looked up from germline, CDR1 is MRHNA and CDR2 is SNTAGT. CDR3 protein: CASRQDLDTSLYGYTF. As DNA, the CDR3 is TGTGCCAGCAGGCAAGATCTAGACACCAGCCTCTATGGCTACACCTTC.

This clonotype was seen many times. V usage is TRBV11-2 and J usage is TRBJ1-3; possible D gene TRBD1, 6 bases. Per the germline V gene, CDR1 is SGHAT and CDR2 is FQNNGV. The CDR3 loop spans 14 amino acids. Trimming cost V 5 bases and J 3 bases, with 11 bases left between them. CDR3 amino acids: CASSPQGLGNTIYF. In nucleotides, the CDR3 is TGTGCCAGCAGCCCCCAGGGGCTTGGAAACACCATATATTTT.

V is TRBV7-2 and J is TRBJ1-5; D is undetermined. The V gene's germline CDR1 is SGHTA and CDR2 FQGNSA. CDR3 length equals 14 residues. Trimming took off 6 bases at V and 16 bases at J, with 25 bases between the two ends. CDR3 protein: CASSAGNGNEHHHF. CDR3 DNA sequence: TGTGCCAGCAGTGCGGGGAATGGCAATGAGCACCACCATTTT.

This clonotype showed up just once. This chain connects TRBV19 to TRBJ2-1; D might be TRBD2 (5 bases). The CDR3 loop spans 15 amino acids. CDR1 LNHDA and CDR2 SQIVND come from the germline V gene (reference sequence). DNA of the CDR3: TGTGGCACTAGTGTGGCCGGCGGAGCCTACAATGAGCAGTTCTTC. It yields the protein CGTSVAGGAYNEQFF.